This T cell receptor beta chain was found in a study of T cell responses to AZD1222 COVID-19 vaccine. Study observations and caveats: The CD4 TCRs associated with vaccination extended across spike and predominated at 160-218 and 743-854.

Sequenced by immunoSEQ multiplex PCR; TCRdb stores in-frame clones only, minus some. The sample records about 49,000 clones, about 74% being singletons. As to this clone: What it binds is unknown.

Per germline, CDR1 MGHRA and CDR2 YSYEKL. Trimming pared 1 base from V and 3 bases from J, leaving 7 bases between. This CDR3 spans 14 amino acids. This chain uses TRBV4-1 with TRBJ1-5; D call uncertain. The clonotype originates from an adult in good health. This material consisted of peripheral blood, taken on day 0 of AZD1222 vaccination. CDR3 sequence: CASSQVVNNQPQHF. The CDR3 coding sequence is TGCGCCAGCAGCCAAGTTGTGAACAATCAGCCCCAGCATTTT.